These 23 T cell receptor beta chains were all obtained from the same sample, sequenced in a study of low-dose radiotherapy and immunotherapy resistance in tumors. The sample's time point: before trial treatment. Primers targeting TRAV and TRBV primed first-strand cDNA, covering alpha and beta chains. TCR amplification involved about 18 PCR cycles with a constant-region primer and V-primer adapter. Each CDR3 protein gets one entry after TCRdb re-called the reads with MiXCR. The table has roughly 60,000 distinct CDR3 sequences, under 30% seen once. Here the sequenced sample was PBMCs, taken before treatment. The receptors here all came from a male donor with prostate cancer.

In this sample, this clonotype turned up a few times. The V gene is TRBV29-1, the J gene TRBJ2-7, with D perhaps TRBD2 (6 bases). From germline, CDR1 is SQVTM and CDR2 ANQGSEA. V lost 4 bases, J lost 4 bases, and 14 bases lay in between. The CDR3 is made up of 13 amino acids. CDR3 nucleotides: TGCAGCGTTGCGGGACTCGAGAATTACGAGCAGTACTTC. It yields the protein CSVAGLENYEQYF.

There are many counts of this clonotype. The genes are TRBV5-1 and TRBJ2-6, with 8 positions matching TRBD1. This CDR3 comprises 15 residues. V lost 4 bases, J lost 2 bases, and 2 bases stayed unmatched. Germline CDR1 is SGHRS and CDR2 is YFSETQ. CDR3 sequence reads: CASSEQGAGANVLTF. CDR3 bases: TGCGCCAGCAGCGAACAGGGGGCTGGGGCCAACGTCCTGACTTTC.

The chain employs TRBV12-3 or TRBV12-4 and TRBJ1-5, with D possibly being TRBD1 (6 bases). The CDR3 is 15 amino acids. The V end lost 4 bases, the J end lost 5 bases, and 15 bases lay between the germline ends. In DNA, the CDR3 is TGTGCCAGCAGTTCTACAGGGCCGGCTTATCAGCCCCAGCATTTT. Its translation is CASSSTGPAYQPQHF.

This clonotype has at least ten counts. J is TRBJ2-7 and V is TRBV14, with 12 bases matching TRBD2. The CDR3 is made up of 17 amino acids. V gave up 4 bases and J gave up 2 bases; unmatched junction bases: 9. Germline V gene sequence: CDR1 SGHDN, CDR2 FVKESK. In DNA form, the CDR3 reads TGTGCCAGCAGCCGGAGAGGACTAGCGGGACCCACCTACGAGCAGTACTTC. Translating gives CASSRRGLAGPTYEQYF.

V is TRBV27 and J is TRBJ2-5; 8 bases match TRBD1. CDR3 length: 14 residues. The ends lost 4 bases at V and 5 bases at J; junction bases unmatched: 6. Germline loops: CDR1 MNHEY, CDR2 SMNVEV (reference sequence). CDR3 amino acids: CASSYSTGVETQYF. The CDR3 nucleotides read TGTGCCAGCAGTTACTCGACAGGGGTGGAGACCCAGTACTTC.

By share, this clonotype counts as medium-sized. The chain joins TRBV27 to TRBJ1-1; perhaps TRBD1 as D (5 bases). From germline, CDR1 is MNHEY and CDR2 SMNVEV (reference sequence). V lost 3 bases and J lost 0, with 11 bases in between. This CDR3 comprises 15 residues. DNA of the CDR3: TGTGCCAGCAGTTTGGTGGGACGGTTGAACACTGAAGCTTTCTTT. Its translation: CASSLVGRLNTEAFF.

This clonotype was recorded many times. The chain combines TRBV29-1 with TRBJ2-7, with D unresolved. The V end lost 7 bases, the J end lost 7 bases, and 17 bases lay between the germline ends. Germline CDR1 is SQVTM and CDR2 is ANQGSEA. The CDR3 has 12 amino acids. The CDR3 bases are TGCAGCGCCCGGTACGTGGGTTCGGAGCAGTACTTC. Translated: CSARYVGSEQYF.

This clonotype was found many times. The chain joins TRBV2 to TRBJ2-7; possible D gene TRBD2, 6 bases. Germline CDR1 reads SNHLY; CDR2 reads FYNNEI. This CDR3 is built from 13 residues. The V and J ends lost 7 bases and 0 bases respectively, with 10 bases between them. CDR3 nucleotide sequence: TGTGCCAGCATGGGAGGCAGCTCCTACGAGCAGTACTTC. Protein product: CASMGGSSYEQYF.

This clonotype was picked up many times. V is TRBV7-3 and J is TRBJ2-5; D is uncertain. The CDR3 is 14 amino acids. From germline, CDR1 is SGHTA and CDR2 FQGTGA. V lost 4 bases, J lost 7 bases, and 16 bases lay in between. The CDR3 sequence: CASSSGPIMGTQYF. CDR3 nucleotide sequence: TGTGCCAGCAGCTCCGGACCGATTATGGGGACCCAGTACTTC.

This clonotype appeared many times. This chain uses TRBV5-1 with TRBJ2-3; 10 bases agree with TRBD2. V lost 6 bases to trimming and J lost 1 base; unmatched junction nucleotides: 2. The V gene's germline CDR1 is SGHRS and CDR2 YFSETQ. This CDR3 has 14 residues. This CDR3 is CASTGTSGTDTQYF. The CDR3 DNA sequence: TGCGCCAGCACCGGGACTAGCGGCACAGATACGCAGTATTTT.

This clonotype was found many times. The chain joins TRBV29-1 to TRBJ2-1, with a weak D call TRBD2 (6 bases). The ends were cut back, 7 bases at V and 1 base at J, with 14 bases in the middle. The germline V gene has CDR1 SQVTM and CDR2 ANQGSEA. The length of the CDR3 is 14 residues. This CDR3 reads CSASGGDSYNEQFF. Here the CDR3 DNA reads TGCAGCGCCTCAGGAGGGGATTCCTACAATGAGCAGTTCTTC.

The genes are TRBV5-1 and TRBJ1-5; 10 nucleotides line up with TRBD1. Germline assignment: CDR1 SGHRS and CDR2 YFSETQ. This CDR3 region has 16 residues. V dropped 0 bases and J dropped 6; count of bases not matched to a gene: 6. CDR3 DNA sequence: TGCGCCAGCAGCTTGGGGACAGGGGGGCGTACTCAGCCCCAGCATTTT. This gives the protein CASSLGTGGRTQPQHF.

This clonotype was recorded at least ten times. This chain uses TRBV14 with TRBJ2-3; D tentatively reads TRBD1 or TRBD2 (6 bases each). The CDR3 runs 15 residues. From germline, CDR1 is SGHDN and CDR2 FVKESK. V lost 2 bases to trimming and J lost 6 bases, with 15 bases between them. The CDR3 reads CASSQPRTGADTQYF. DNA of the CDR3: TGTGCCAGCAGCCAACCTCGGACGGGGGCGGATACGCAGTATTTT.

In this sample, this clonotype turned up many times. V is TRBV6-6 and J is TRBJ2-1; 12 positions match TRBD2. The germline V gene encodes CDR1 MNHNY and CDR2 SVGAGI (reference sequence). The CDR3 is made up of 16 amino acids. After removal of 7 bases from V and 0 bases from J, the junction contained 4 bases not matched to a gene. For the CDR3, the DNA is TGTGCCAGCACCTCTAGCGGGAGGGCCTCCTACAATGAGCAGTTCTTC. This translates into CASTSSGRASYNEQFF.

By share, this clonotype ranks as medium-sized. The gene calls are TRBV5-1 and TRBJ1-4; TRBD1 might be the D (6 bases). The V and J ends lost 0 bases and 4 bases respectively, with 13 bases between them. Germline-derived CDR1 and CDR2 are SGHRS and YFSETQ. This CDR3 spans 16 amino acids. The CDR3 loop reads CASSLAGQSLNEKLFF. As DNA, the CDR3 is TGCGCCAGCAGCTTGGCCGGACAGAGTCTTAATGAAAAACTGTTTTTT.

J is TRBJ2-7 and V is TRBV5-1; D perhaps matches TRBD2 (6 bases). Germline-derived CDR1 and CDR2 are SGHRS and YFSETQ. CDR3 size: 14 residues. The V end was cut by 5 bases, the J end by 0 bases, with 12 bases between. DNA of the CDR3: TGCGCCAGCAGGACTGGAGGGGACTCCTACGAGCAGTACTTC. Translated, it gives CASRTGGDSYEQYF.

The table lists this clonotype with many counts. This chain connects TRBV12-3 or TRBV12-4 to TRBJ2-7, with 9 bases that match TRBD1. Trimming cost V 4 bases and J 4 bases; bases outside gene matches: 5. This CDR3 region has 14 residues. In DNA form, the CDR3 reads TGTGCCAGCAGTTCGACAGGGGGGACTTACGAGCAGTACTTC. Translation: CASSSTGGTYEQYF.

The chain joins TRBV27 to TRBJ2-7, with TRBD1 matching over 9 bases. This CDR3 comprises 15 residues. CDR1 is MNHEY, CDR2 SMNVEV, per germline (reference sequence). V shed 5 bases and J 6 bases; nucleotides not matched to a gene: 11. This CDR3 reads CASSPPTGGLGEQYF. The DNA for the CDR3 is TGTGCCAGCAGTCCACCGACAGGGGGTTTGGGCGAGCAGTACTTC.

This clonotype was seen repeatedly, ten times or more. The V call is TRBV14, the J call TRBJ2-5; D possibly corresponds to TRBD2 (6 bases). This CDR3 comprises 15 residues. Germline loops: CDR1 SGHDN, CDR2 FVKESK. With 3 bases removed from V and 5 bases from J, the gap between germline ends came to 16 bases. For the CDR3, the DNA is TGTGCCAGCAGCCAGGGCGGGATCATGTGGGAGACCCAGTACTTC. It encodes CASSQGGIMWETQYF.

This clonotype has a count of ten or more. The chain employs TRBV14 and TRBJ2-5, with D possibly matching TRBD1 (5 bases). This CDR3 has 14 residues. Germline V gene sequence: CDR1 SGHDN, CDR2 FVKESK. V lost 2 bases and J 2 bases, leaving 9 bases between the germline ends. The CDR3 DNA reads TGTGCCAGCAGCCAACGGAGACAGCAAGAGACCCAGTACTTC. Protein: CASSQRRQQETQYF.

This clonotype was recorded at least ten times. The CDR3 loop is CASSIIAGSVSEQFF. CDR3 DNA sequence: TGTGCCAGCAGCATAATAGCGGGGAGCGTTAGTGAGCAGTTCTTC. J is TRBJ2-1 and V is TRBV7-2; 8 nucleotides agree with TRBD2. The germline CDR1 and CDR2 sequences are SGHTA and FQGNSA. The CDR3 covers 15 residues. J lost 9 bases, V lost 5 bases, and 12 bases had no gene match.

This clonotype has at least ten counts. This sequence joins TRBV2 and TRBJ2-5; 7 bases are shared with TRBD1. Per the germline V gene, CDR1 is SNHLY and CDR2 is FYNNEI. Trimming took 4 bases from V and 2 from J; bases not matched to a gene: 10. This CDR3 spans 16 amino acids. DNA for the CDR3: TGTGCCAGCAGTGTACGACAGGGTTCGTGGCAAGAGACCCAGTACTTC. Translation gives CASSVRQGSWQETQYF.

The chain carries TRBV12-3 or TRBV12-4 and TRBJ2-4, with 10 bases matching TRBD1. The CDR3 has 15 amino acids. V lost 6 bases and J lost 2; bases outside the gene matches: 4. CDR3 bases: TGTGCCAGCAGCCGACAGGGGGCGACCAAAAACATTCAGTACTTC. Its protein is CASSRQGATKNIQYF.